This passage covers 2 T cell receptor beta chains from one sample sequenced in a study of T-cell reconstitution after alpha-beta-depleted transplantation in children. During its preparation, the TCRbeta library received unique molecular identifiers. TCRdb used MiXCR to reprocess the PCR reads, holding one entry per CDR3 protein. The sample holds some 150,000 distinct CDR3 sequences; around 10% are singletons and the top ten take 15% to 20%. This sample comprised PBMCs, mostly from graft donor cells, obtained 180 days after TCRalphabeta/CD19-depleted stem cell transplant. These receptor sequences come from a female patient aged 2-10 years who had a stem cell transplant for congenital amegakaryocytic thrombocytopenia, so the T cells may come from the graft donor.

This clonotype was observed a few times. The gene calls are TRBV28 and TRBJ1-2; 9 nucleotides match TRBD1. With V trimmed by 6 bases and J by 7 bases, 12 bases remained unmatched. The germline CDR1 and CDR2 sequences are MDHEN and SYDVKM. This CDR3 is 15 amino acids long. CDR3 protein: CASSLGQTGGGGYTF. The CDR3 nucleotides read TGTGCCAGCAGCCTTGGCCAGACAGGGGGGGGTGGCTACACCTTC.

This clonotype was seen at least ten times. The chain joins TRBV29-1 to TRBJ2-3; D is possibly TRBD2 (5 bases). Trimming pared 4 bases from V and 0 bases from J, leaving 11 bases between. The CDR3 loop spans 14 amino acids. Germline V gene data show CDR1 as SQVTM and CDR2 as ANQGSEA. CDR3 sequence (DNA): TGCAGCGTTGTTGAGGGTGGGAGCACAGATACGCAGTATTTT. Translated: CSVVEGGSTDTQYF.